The 14 T cell receptor beta chains presented below share a single source sample, sequenced in a study of cytomegalovirus exposure and HLA in healthy donors (dated by TCRdb to about 2017). Library method: the immunoSEQ multiplex PCR assay. For the multiplex PCR, a mixture combining 60 forward primers for TCR Vbeta segments and 13 reverse primers for TCR Jbeta segments was used. TCRdb's version of the immuneACCESS table is confined to in-frame rearrangements and falls short of the full clone set. An unresolved V gene accounts for under half of the shortfall where checked; the remainder is of unknown origin. The sample table contains 100,000 to 150,000 clones; only one count was recorded for over 80% of them. Jointly, the top ten make up over 15% of the sample. The sample comprised PBMCs. These receptors came from a man aged 18 to 30 in good health and CMV-seropositive.

The chain carries TRBV18 and TRBJ2-7, with a weak D call TRBD1 (6 bases). The CDR3 sequence is 13 residues long. V was pared by 2 bases and J by 1 base, with 6 bases between. The germline gives CDR1 KGHSH, CDR2 LQKENI. Here the CDR3 DNA reads TGTGCCAGCTCACCAACAGGGTCCTACGAGCAGTACTTC. Its protein is CASSPTGSYEQYF.

In this sample, this clone turned up a few times. The chain links TRBV6-5 to TRBJ2-1, with TRBD1 identical over 10 bases. Trimming removed 4 bases from V and 4 bases from J; junction bases left unmatched: 1. Germline CDR1 reads MNHEY; CDR2 reads SVGAGI. The CDR3 contains 14 residues. CDR3 in DNA: TGTGCCAGCAGTTTGGGACAGGGGTACAATGAGCAGTTCTTC. Amino acid sequence: CASSLGQGYNEQFF.

The V and J genes are TRBV5-1 and TRBJ1-1; TRBD1 matches 9 bases. The CDR3 extends over 15 amino acids. Germline V gene sequence: CDR1 SGHRS, CDR2 YFSETQ. The V gene end was trimmed by 0 bases and the J gene end by 1 base; junction bases not matched to a gene: 1. CDR3 bases: TGCGCCAGCAGCTTGGGGGGACAGGGGAACACTGAAGCTTTCTTT. Amino acid sequence: CASSLGGQGNTEAFF.

The chain has TRBV4-1 and TRBJ2-5; 8 positions agree with TRBD2. V gave up 1 base and J gave up 4 bases; unmatched junction bases: 8. From germline, CDR1 is MGHRA and CDR2 YSYEKL. CDR3 length equals 16 residues. CDR3 sequence: CASSQGAGGAGETQYF. Written as DNA, the CDR3 is TGCGCCAGCAGCCAAGGCGCCGGGGGGGCCGGAGAGACCCAGTACTTC.

There are a few counts of this clone. This chain uses TRBV2 with TRBJ2-5, with 9 positions matching TRBD2. J lost 5 bases, V lost 7 bases, and 11 bases had no gene match. The CDR3 has 15 amino acids. In germline, CDR1 is SNHLY, CDR2 FYNNEI. CDR3: CASTAGGASFETQYF. In DNA form, the CDR3 reads TGTGCCAGCACTGCGGGGGGGGCCAGTTTTGAGACCCAGTACTTC.

The rearrangement joins TRBV28 to TRBJ1-1, with 7 bases identical to TRBD1. The trim removed 1 base at V and 5 bases at J, leaving 7 bases unmatched. There are 15 residues in the CDR3. The germline CDR1 and CDR2 sequences are MDHEN and SYDVKM. CDR3 in amino acids: CASSLLSQGQTEAFF. CDR3 sequence (DNA): TGTGCCAGCAGTTTATTGTCACAGGGGCAGACTGAAGCTTTCTTT.

The chain joins TRBV5-1 to TRBJ1-2, with D hard to call. This CDR3 has 11 residues. Germline V lookup: CDR1 SGHRS, CDR2 YFSETQ. Trimming pared 0 bases from V and 7 bases from J, leaving 4 bases between. The CDR3, as DNA: TGCGCCAGCAGCTTGGCGGGTGGCTACACCTTC. Translating it yields CASSLAGGYTF. The full variable domain, with the rest looked up from reference TRBV5-1 and TRBJ1-2, is KAGVTQTPRYLIKTRGQQVTLSCSPISGHRSVSWYQQTPGQGLQFLFEYFSETQRNKGNFPGRFSGRQFSNSRSEMNVSTLELGDSALYLCASSLAGGYTFGSGTRLTVV.

The chain links TRBV29-1 to TRBJ2-5, with 10 bases aligning to TRBD1. Trimming cost V 4 bases and J 5 bases; bases outside gene matches: 7. Germline CDR1 and CDR2: SQVTM and ANQGSEA. The CDR3 loop spans 14 amino acids. CDR3 loop: CSVAGQGRRETQYF. The CDR3 DNA is TGCAGCGTTGCGGGACAGGGGAGGCGGGAGACCCAGTACTTC.

The V and J genes are TRBV2 and TRBJ1-2, with a possible D match to TRBD1 (6 bases). Trimming shortened V by 7 bases and J by 4 bases, and 16 bases separated the two germline ends. Germline V gives CDR1 SNHLY, CDR2 FYNNEI. CDR3 length equals 14 residues. The CDR3 DNA is TGTGCCAGCATTACCAGAGACAGGACCTATGGCTACACCTTC. Translation gives CASITRDRTYGYTF.

As concerns this clone: A far larger clone is one base from this, pointing to a likely read error. At the DNA level, this CDR3 is encoded by other sequences in the same sample as well. J is TRBJ2-7 and V is TRBV30; D might be TRBD2 (5 bases). Germline CDR1 and CDR2: GTSNPN and SVGIG (reference sequence). This CDR3 region has 16 residues. The CDR3 DNA sequence: TGTGCCTGGAGTAGGTCCGCGCCAGGCTCGGGATACGAGCAGTATTTC. It yields the protein CAWSRSAPGSGYEQYF.

The V and J genes are TRBV5-5 and TRBJ2-1; the match to TRBD1 covers 11 bases. The V gene end was trimmed by 4 bases and the J gene end by 4 bases; junction bases not matched to a gene: 4. The germline V gene has CDR1 SGHKS and CDR2 YYEKEE (reference sequence). CDR3 length: 15 residues. The CDR3 DNA is TGTGCCAGCAGCCCGGGACAGGGGGTTTACAATGAGCAGTTCTTC. Translation gives CASSPGQGVYNEQFF.

The chain recombines TRBV5-1 with TRBJ1-5, with a possible D match to TRBD1 (6 bases). Germline CDR1 is SGHRS and CDR2 is YFSETQ. V gave up 0 bases and J gave up 7 bases, with 11 bases separating them. The CDR3 spans 14 residues. CDR3 region: CASSLDGGPQPQHF. The CDR3 coding sequence is TGCGCCAGCAGCTTGGACGGGGGGCCGCAGCCCCAGCATTTT.

The chain joins TRBV5-1 to TRBJ2-2; TRBD2 aligns across 7 bases. The V gene's germline CDR1 is SGHRS and CDR2 YFSETQ. This CDR3 spans 16 amino acids. V lost 0 bases and J lost 0; bases outside the gene matches: 2. CDR3 DNA sequence: TGCGCCAGCAGCTTGGGGAGCGGGGCGAACACCGGGGAGCTGTTTTTT. Amino acids: CASSLGSGANTGELFF.

This chain connects TRBV25-1 to TRBJ2-1; 9 bases align to TRBD1. Per the germline V gene, CDR1 is MGHDK and CDR2 is SYGVNS. The CDR3 spans 15 residues. The trim removed 5 bases at V and 7 bases at J, leaving 9 bases unmatched. The CDR3 nucleotides are TGTGCCAGCAGTTTCGGGACAGGGAGGATGAATGAGCAGTTCTTC. It yields the protein CASSFGTGRMNEQFF.